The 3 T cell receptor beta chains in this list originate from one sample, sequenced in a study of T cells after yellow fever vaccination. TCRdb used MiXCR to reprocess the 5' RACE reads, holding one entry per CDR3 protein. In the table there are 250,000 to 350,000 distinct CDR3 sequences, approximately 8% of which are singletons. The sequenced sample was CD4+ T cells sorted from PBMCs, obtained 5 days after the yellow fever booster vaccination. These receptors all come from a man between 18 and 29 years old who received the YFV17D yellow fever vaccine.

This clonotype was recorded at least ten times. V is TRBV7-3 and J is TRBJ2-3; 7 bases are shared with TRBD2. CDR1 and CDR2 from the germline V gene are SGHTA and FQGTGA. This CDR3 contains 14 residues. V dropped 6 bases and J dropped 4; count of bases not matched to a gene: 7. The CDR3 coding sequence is TGTGCCAGCAGTTCAGGACTAGTGCCAGATACGCAGTATTTT. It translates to CASSSGLVPDTQYF.

CDR3 in amino acids: CASSQPTVSYEQYF. In nucleotides, the CDR3 is TGTGCCAGCTCACAACCGACAGTTTCTTACGAGCAGTACTTC. The chain carries TRBV18 and TRBJ2-7, with D perhaps TRBD1 (5 bases). Trimming removed 4 bases at V and 4 bases at J, with 14 bases between. The CDR3 is made up of 14 amino acids. Germline V gene lookup returns CDR1 KGHSH and CDR2 LQKENI.

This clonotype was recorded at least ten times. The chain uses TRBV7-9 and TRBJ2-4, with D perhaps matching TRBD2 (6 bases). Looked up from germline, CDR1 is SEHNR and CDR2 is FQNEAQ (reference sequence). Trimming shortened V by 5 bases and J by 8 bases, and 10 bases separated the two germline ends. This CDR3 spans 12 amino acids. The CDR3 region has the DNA TGTGCCAGCAGCCTGTCGGGAGACATTCAGTACTTC. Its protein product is CASSLSGDIQYF.